This passage covers 10 T cell receptor beta chains from one sample sequenced in a study of blood T cell repertoires in COVID-19 (dated by TCRdb to about 2020). The library was obtained by the immunoSEQ multiplex PCR assay. The source is immuneACCESS, and TCRdb retained only in-frame sequences with V and J called. Part of the clones is not carried over; for the studies checked, unresolved V genes explain less than half of this, and the remainder is unexplained. Here the sample has a few hundred thousand clones; approximately 82% occur a single time. Clones ranked in the top ten supply approximately 1.1% of the sample. The sample was peripheral blood. The receptors were gathered from a woman between 50 and 59 years old with acute or convalescent COVID-19.

This clone turned up a few times. This chain uses TRBV14 with TRBJ1-2, with D tentatively TRBD1 (5 bases). Trimming took off 0 bases at V and 4 bases at J, with 12 bases between the two ends. Germline V gives CDR1 SGHDN, CDR2 FVKESK. The CDR3 loop spans 15 amino acids. The CDR3: CASSQERGEGYGYTF. In DNA form, the CDR3 reads TGTGCCAGCAGCCAAGAACGGGGGGAAGGCTATGGCTACACCTTC.

This CDR3 reads CASRPTSGYEQFF. The CDR3 bases are TGTGCCAGCAGGCCGACTAGCGGCTATGAGCAGTTCTTC. The chain links TRBV12-3 or TRBV12-4 to TRBJ2-1; 9 bases align to TRBD2. The CDR3 consists of 13 residues. V was clipped by 6 bases and J by 8 bases; unmatched bases: 5.

The chain combines TRBV2 with TRBJ1-4; the match to TRBD1 covers 7 bases. V lost 8 bases, J lost 10 bases, and 13 bases stayed unmatched. Germline V gene lookup returns CDR1 SNHLY and CDR2 FYNNEI. The CDR3 runs 14 residues. The CDR3: CASGGGQGDPKLFF. The CDR3 nucleotides are TGTGCCAGCGGAGGTGGGCAGGGGGACCCAAAACTGTTTTTT.

The V and J genes are TRBV5-4 and TRBJ1-1, with D unclear. The CDR3 loop spans 15 amino acids. The germline gives CDR1 SGHNT, CDR2 YYREEE (reference sequence). V was shortened by 2 bases and J by 1 base, with 12 bases between the two germline ends. CDR3 DNA sequence: TGTGCCAGCAGCTTTCCCGGGGTGAGGAACACTGAAGCTTTCTTT. It is translated as CASSFPGVRNTEAFF.

This sequence joins TRBV5-1 and TRBJ2-5; D possibly corresponds to TRBD2 (5 bases). V dropped 0 bases and J dropped 5 bases, with 11 bases sitting between them. The CDR3 is 14 amino acids. Germline assignment: CDR1 SGHRS and CDR2 YFSETQ. CDR3 sequence: CASSLGEWRETQYF. CDR3 DNA: TGCGCCAGCAGCTTGGGGGAGTGGAGGGAGACCCAGTACTTC.

The chain links TRBV19 to TRBJ1-2; D unclear. The germline V and J ends were trimmed by 5 bases and 8 bases, with 12 bases remaining between them. This CDR3 has 12 amino acids. Germline-derived CDR1 and CDR2 are LNHDA and SQIVND (reference sequence). CDR3 residues: CASSWGDRGYTF. Here the CDR3 DNA reads TGTGCCAGTAGTTGGGGAGACCGGGGCTACACCTTC.

V and J are TRBV5-4 and TRBJ1-2; maybe TRBD1 (5 bases). V dropped 3 bases and J dropped 0 bases, with 15 bases sitting between them. This CDR3 is 16 amino acids long. Germline CDR1 and CDR2: SGHNT and YYREEE (reference sequence). As DNA, the CDR3 is TGTGCCAGCAGCTCAAAGGCGGGACTCCCTAACTATGGCTACACCTTC. It specifies CASSSKAGLPNYGYTF. Full variable domain (missing parts from reference TRBV5-4 and TRBJ1-2): ETGVTQSPTHLIKTRGQQVTLRCSSQSGHNTVSWYQQALGQGPQFIFQYYREEENGRGNFPPRFSGLQFPNYSSELNVNALELDDSALYLCASSSKAGLPNYGYTFGSGTRLTVV.

The V and J genes are TRBV24-1 and TRBJ2-5; 10 nucleotides agree with TRBD1. Germline CDR1 KGHDR, CDR2 SFDVKD. V lost 2 bases, J lost 5 bases, and 10 bases stayed unmatched. This CDR3 has 17 amino acids. CDR3 nucleotide sequence: TGTGCCACCAGTGATTCCCGGGGGACAGGGGAGGGTGAGACCCAGTACTTC. Its translation is CATSDSRGTGEGETQYF.

The chain links TRBV7-6 to TRBJ2-3; 8 bases are a match to TRBD1. The CDR3 is 19 amino acids. The V segment lost 1 base and the J segment 5 bases; nucleotides outside the gene matches: 17. CDR1 and CDR2 (germline): SGHVS, FNYEAQ. CDR3 in DNA: TGTGCCAGCAGCTTAGTAGGGACAGGAATCGGCCGGGTCAGAGATACGCAGTATTTT. Its translation: CASSLVGTGIGRVRDTQYF.

The chain recombines TRBV19 with TRBJ1-5; the D is unclear. Germline values: CDR1 LNHDA, CDR2 SQIVND (reference sequence). The CDR3 is 15 residues long. The ends were cut back, 4 bases at V and 2 bases at J, with 12 bases in the middle. The CDR3 nucleotides read TGTGCCAGTAGTAAGTGGGCCTGGGGCAATCAGCCCCAGCATTTT. Protein: CASSKWAWGNQPQHF.